These T cell receptor beta chains were read from a single sample in a study of blood T cell repertoires in COVID-19. Measured with immunoSEQ multiplex PCR; TCRdb has only the in-frame clones, and not every one. The sample has around 150,000 clones, around 85% seen once. Input material: peripheral blood. The receptors derive from a man aged 60 to 69 with active or convalescent COVID-19. The CDR3 runs from the conserved cysteine through the conserved F or W. A D gene is named only where the DNA matches it firmly. The size field is filled for only some rows; it gives once, few, many or a size class.

CDR3aa,CDR3nt,abundance,d_gene,v_gene,j_gene
CASSPGTGEETQYF,TGTGCCAGCTCTCCCGGGACAGGGGAAGAGACCCAGTACTTC,-,TRBD1,TRBV18,TRBJ2-5
CASSPGQGYSPLHF,TGTGCCAGCAGTCCGGGACAGGGTTATTCACCCCTCCACTTT,once,TRBD1,TRBV28,TRBJ1-6
CASSTRAAGIYNEQFF,TGTGCCAGCAGCACCCGTGCAGCGGGAATCTACAATGAGCAGTTCTTC,-,TRBD2,TRBV28,TRBJ2-1
CASSSGNSYEQYF,TGTGCCAGCAGCTCAGGAAACTCCTACGAGCAGTACTTC,-,-,TRBV11-3,TRBJ2-7
CASSRDSRSGANVLTF,TGTGCCAGCTCACGGGACTCCCGCTCTGGGGCCAACGTCCTGACTTTC,-,-,TRBV18,TRBJ2-6
CASSSGPTEAFF,TGTGCCAGCAGCTCAGGGCCCACTGAAGCTTTCTTT,-,-,TRBV3-1/TRBV3-2,TRBJ1-1
CASSLVDFDTQYF,TGTGCCAGCAGTTTAGTGGACTTTGATACGCAGTATTTT,-,-,TRBV12-3/TRBV12-4,TRBJ2-3
CASSLGTRFNEQFF,TGTGCCAGCAGCCTAGGGACTAGATTCAATGAGCAGTTCTTC,-,TRBD2,TRBV11-2,TRBJ2-1
CASLPLLDFREKLFF,TGTGCCAGCCTGCCCCTATTAGACTTCCGTGAAAAACTGTTTTTT,-,-,TRBV2,TRBJ1-4
CASSGDREADTQYF,TGTGCCAGCAGCGGCGACAGGGAAGCAGATACGCAGTATTTT,-,TRBD1,TRBV5-4,TRBJ2-3
CASRVGPDEQYF,TGTGCCAGCAGGGTGGGGCCGGACGAGCAGTACTTC,-,-,TRBV7-9,TRBJ2-7
CASSRRTGTGAGNTIYF,TGTGCCAGCAGCCGGAGGACCGGGACAGGGGCCGGAAACACCATATATTTT,-,TRBD1,TRBV3-1/TRBV3-2,TRBJ1-3
CASSAGLAGGPNTGELFF,TGTGCCAGCAGTGCGGGACTAGCGGGAGGGCCGAACACCGGGGAGCTGTTTTTT,-,TRBD2,TRBV6-4,TRBJ2-2